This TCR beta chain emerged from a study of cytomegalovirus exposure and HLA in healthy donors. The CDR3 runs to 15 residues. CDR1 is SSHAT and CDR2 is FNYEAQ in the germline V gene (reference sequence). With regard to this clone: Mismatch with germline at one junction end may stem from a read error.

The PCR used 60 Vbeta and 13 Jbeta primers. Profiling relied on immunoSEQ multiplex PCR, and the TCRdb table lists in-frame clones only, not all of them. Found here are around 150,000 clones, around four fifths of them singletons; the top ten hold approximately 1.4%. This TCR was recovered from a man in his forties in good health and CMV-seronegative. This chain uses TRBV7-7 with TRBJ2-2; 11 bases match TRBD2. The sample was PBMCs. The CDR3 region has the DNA TGTGCTAGCAGCCTTACTAGCGGGAGCACCGGGGAGCTGTTTTTT. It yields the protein CASSLTSGSTGELFF.